The clone carrying this TCR beta chain was seen only once. This sample is part of a study of CD8 T cells in Susac syndrome. After extraction with the RNeasy kit, roughly 0.5 to 1 ug of the RNA was reverse transcribed using random hexamers. TCRdb fed the immunoSEQ multiplex PCR reads into MiXCR, producing one record per CDR3 protein. The sample contains about 300,000 distinct CDR3 sequences, around 83% of which appear only once. Per the germline V gene, CDR1 is PRHDT and CDR2 is FYEKMQ (reference sequence). Trimming removed 3 bases from V and 7 bases from J, with 12 bases in between. The CDR3 runs to 14 residues.

V is TRBV13 and J is TRBJ2-2; no firm D call. The receptor was isolated from a human donor with multiple sclerosis. Source material: CD8+ T cells from PBMCs. CDR3 sequence (DNA): TGTGCCAGCAGCTTGGCCCTGAAGGTCGGGGAGCTGTTTTTT. Translated: CASSLALKVGELFF.